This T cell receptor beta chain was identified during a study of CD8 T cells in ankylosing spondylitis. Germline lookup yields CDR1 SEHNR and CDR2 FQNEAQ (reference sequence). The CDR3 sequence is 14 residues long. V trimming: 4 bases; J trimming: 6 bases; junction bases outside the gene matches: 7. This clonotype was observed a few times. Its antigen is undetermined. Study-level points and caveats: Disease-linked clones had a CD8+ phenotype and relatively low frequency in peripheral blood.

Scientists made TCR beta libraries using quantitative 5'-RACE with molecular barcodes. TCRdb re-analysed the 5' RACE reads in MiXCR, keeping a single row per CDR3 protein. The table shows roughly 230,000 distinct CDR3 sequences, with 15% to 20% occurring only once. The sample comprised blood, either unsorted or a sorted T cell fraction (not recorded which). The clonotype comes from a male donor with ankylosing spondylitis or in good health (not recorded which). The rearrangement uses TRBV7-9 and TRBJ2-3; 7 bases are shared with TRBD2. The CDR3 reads CASSSDRAGDTQYF. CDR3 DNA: TGTGCCAGCAGCTCGGACCGAGCGGGGGATACGCAGTATTTT.